This T cell receptor (beta chain) was found in a study of blood T cells in healthy people across ages. The study's findings and limits: Without sorted subsets, naive and antigen-experienced compartments could not be conclusively compared.

For this clonotype: Its matching antigen is unknown.

A sample-barcoded 5' primer and a J-beta primer mix were used in a second PCR of roughly 7 to 11 cycles. Every single cDNA molecule received a tag from a template-switch adaptor with 12 random nucleotides. Via MiXCR, TCRdb re-called the 5' RACE reads, giving one row per CDR3 protein. The sample holds about 720,000 distinct CDR3 sequences; about 20% are singletons and the top ten take roughly a fifth. This CDR3 has 10 amino acids. CDR1 SEHNR and CDR2 FQNEAQ come from the germline V gene (reference sequence). Each individual donor underwent a draw of about 11 milliliters of peripheral blood. No fewer than 5 micrograms of total RNA were isolated from every sample.

This sequence joins TRBV7-9 and TRBJ2-5; D is undetermined. The J call may be wrong; the DNA end is better matched by TRBJ2-7. The clonotype was recovered from a man aged 70 or older in good health. Sequenced material: blood. The CDR3 DNA sequence: TGTGCCAGCAAGTGGTACGAGCAGTACGTC. This encodes CASKWYEQYV.